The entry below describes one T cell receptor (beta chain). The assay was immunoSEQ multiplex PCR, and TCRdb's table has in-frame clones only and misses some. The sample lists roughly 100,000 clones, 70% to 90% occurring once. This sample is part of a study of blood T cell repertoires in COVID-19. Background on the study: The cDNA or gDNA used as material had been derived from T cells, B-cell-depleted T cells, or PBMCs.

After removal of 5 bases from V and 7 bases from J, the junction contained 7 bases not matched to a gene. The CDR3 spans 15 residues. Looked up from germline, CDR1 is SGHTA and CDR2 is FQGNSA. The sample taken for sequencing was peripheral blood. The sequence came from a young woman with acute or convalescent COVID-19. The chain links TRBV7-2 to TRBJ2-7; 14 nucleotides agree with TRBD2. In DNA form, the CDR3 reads TGTGCCAGCAGCGAGACTAGCGGGGGGGCGCGGGAGCAGTACTTC. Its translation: CASSETSGGAREQYF.